This note documents a single T cell receptor (beta chain) sequence. The data stem from a study of T cells in localized non-small cell lung cancer. The protocol was immunoSEQ multiplex PCR, while the TCRdb copy is restricted to in-frame clones and leaves out a portion. This sample has about 61,000 clones, with 70% to 90% found just once. Trimming removed 6 bases at V and 5 bases at J, with 20 bases between. The V gene's germline CDR1 is MNHEY and CDR2 SMNVEV (reference sequence). There are 15 residues in the CDR3. V gene TRBV27 combines with J gene TRBJ2-7; D gene unclear. This specimen was peripheral blood, taken before any cancer treatment. The source of this sequence is a man aged 35-75 years with stage I squamous cell lung carcinoma. The CDR3 is CASSFQSPLRNEQYF. DNA of the CDR3: TGTGCCAGCAGCTTCCAATCCCCGCTCCGTAACGAGCAGTACTTC.